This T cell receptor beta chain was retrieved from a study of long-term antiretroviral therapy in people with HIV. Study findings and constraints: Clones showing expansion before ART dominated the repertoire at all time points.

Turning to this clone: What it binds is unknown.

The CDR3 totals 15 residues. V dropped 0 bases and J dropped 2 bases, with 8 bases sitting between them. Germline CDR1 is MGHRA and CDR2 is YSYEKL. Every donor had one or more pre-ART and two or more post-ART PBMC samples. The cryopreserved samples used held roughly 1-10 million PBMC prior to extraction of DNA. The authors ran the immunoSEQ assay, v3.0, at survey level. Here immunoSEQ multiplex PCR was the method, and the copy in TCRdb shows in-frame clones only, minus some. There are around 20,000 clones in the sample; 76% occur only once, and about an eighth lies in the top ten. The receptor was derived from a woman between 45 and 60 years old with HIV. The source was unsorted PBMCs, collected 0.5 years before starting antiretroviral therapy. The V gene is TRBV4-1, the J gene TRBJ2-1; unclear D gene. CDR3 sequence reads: CASSQEGITYNEQFF. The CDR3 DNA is TGCGCCAGCAGCCAAGAGGGAATAACCTACAATGAGCAGTTCTTC.